The next 8 T cell receptor beta chains were all read from a single sample in a study of T cell changes during pregnancy in multiple sclerosis. Using immunoSEQ multiplex PCR, the repertoire was profiled, and TCRdb retains in-frame clones only, with some absent. The sample records approximately 30,000 clones, about 88% being singletons. The specimen comprised CD8+ T cells from peripheral blood mononuclear cells, sampled before pregnancy. The source is a female donor with multiple sclerosis, enrolled in a pregnancy study.

V and J are TRBV21-1 and TRBJ1-1; the table assigns TRBD1, which was not confirmed against the DNA. TRBV21-1 is shown as a pseudogene. The CDR3 consists of 14 residues. CDR3 nucleotide sequence: TGTGCCAGCAGCAACCCGGGACACAACACTGAAGCTTTCTTT. The encoded protein is CASSNPGHNTEAFF.

This chain links TRBV11-2 with TRBJ2-7, with 7 bases lining up with TRBD2. This CDR3 has 16 amino acids. Germline CDR1 is SGHAT and CDR2 is FQNNGV. J gave up 5 bases and V 5 bases, and 15 bases lay outside the gene matches. In DNA form, the CDR3 reads TGTGCCAGCAGCCCCTCGGTGGGGCTAGCGGTCCACGAGCAGTACTTC. Translated, it gives CASSPSVGLAVHEQYF.

The rearrangement uses TRBV5-4 and TRBJ2-3; 7 bases align to TRBD2. The J segment lost 5 bases and the V segment lost 4 bases, leaving 1 base of the junction unmatched. CDR1 is SGHNT, CDR2 YYREEE, per germline (reference sequence). The CDR3 has 12 residues. The CDR3: CASSPGGDTQYF. The CDR3 DNA sequence: TGTGCCAGCAGCCCGGGGGGAGATACGCAGTATTTT.

V and J are TRBV27 and TRBJ2-2; the match to TRBD1 covers 10 bases. CDR3 length equals 15 residues. The trim removed 4 bases at V and 2 bases at J, leaving 1 base unmatched. Looked up from germline, CDR1 is MNHEY and CDR2 is SMNVEV (reference sequence). The CDR3 DNA is TGTGCCAGCAGTTGGGACAGGGGAAACACCGGGGAGCTGTTTTTT. Translated, it gives CASSWDRGNTGELFF.

This sequence joins TRBV7-6 and TRBJ2-1; 13 nucleotides align to TRBD2. V lost 4 bases and J lost 0; bases outside the gene matches: 12. There are 20 residues in the CDR3. Germline loops: CDR1 SGHVS, CDR2 FNYEAQ. DNA of the CDR3: TGTGCCAGCAGCTATGGACTAGCGGGGGCATCCACTTTCTCCTACAATGAGCAGTTCTTC. Protein sequence: CASSYGLAGASTFSYNEQFF. Variable domain in full (rest from reference TRBV7-6 and TRBJ2-1): GAGVSQSPRYKVTKRGQDVALRCDPISGHVSLYWYRQALGQGPEFLTYFNYEAQQDKSGLPNDRFSAERPEGSISTLTIQRTEQRDSAMYRCASSYGLAGASTFSYNEQFFGPGTRLTVL.

The V and J genes are TRBV27 and TRBJ1-1; the match to TRBD1 covers 8 bases. Trimming removed 4 bases from V and 5 bases from J; junction bases left unmatched: 6. This CDR3 contains 14 residues. Per the germline V gene, CDR1 is MNHEY and CDR2 is SMNVEV (reference sequence). CDR3 DNA sequence: TGTGCCAGCAGTTCGCAGGGGGCCGGGACTGAAGCTTTCTTT. It codes for CASSSQGAGTEAFF.

This clone has only a few counts. J is TRBJ2-2 and V is TRBV19; TRBD2 is a possible D gene (6 bases). Germline loops: CDR1 LNHDA, CDR2 SQIVND (reference sequence). This CDR3 is built from 16 residues. V was clipped by 5 bases and J by 5 bases, with 18 bases between them. CDR3 DNA sequence: TGTGCCAGTAGTCCGGGACTGGATCTTACTACCGGGGAGCTGTTTTTT. Protein product: CASSPGLDLTTGELFF.

The J gene is TRBJ2-5, the V gene TRBV2; weak D call: TRBD2 (5 bases). The germline CDR1 and CDR2 sequences are SNHLY and FYNNEI. This CDR3 is built from 14 residues. The V end lost 6 bases, the J end lost 1 base, and 12 bases lay between the germline ends. The CDR3 loop is CASRGGPTQETQYF. The DNA of the CDR3 is TGTGCCAGCAGGGGCGGGCCTACCCAAGAGACCCAGTACTTC. The whole variable domain, filled in from reference TRBV2 and TRBJ2-5, reads EPEVTQTPSHQVTQMGQEVILRCVPISNHLYFYWYRQILGQKVEFLVSFYNNEISEKSEIFDDQFSVERPDGSNFTLKIRSTKLEDSAMYFCASRGGPTQETQYFGPGTRLLVL.